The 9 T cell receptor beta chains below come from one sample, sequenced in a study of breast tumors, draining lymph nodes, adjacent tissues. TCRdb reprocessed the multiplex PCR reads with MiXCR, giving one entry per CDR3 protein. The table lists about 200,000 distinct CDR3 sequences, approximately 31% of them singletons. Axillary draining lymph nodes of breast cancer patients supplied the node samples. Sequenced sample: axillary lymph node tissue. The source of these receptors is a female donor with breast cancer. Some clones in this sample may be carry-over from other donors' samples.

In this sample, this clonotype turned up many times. For the CDR3, the DNA is TGCAGTGCTAGAGGACTAGCGGGACTCGGTGGTGAGCAGTTCTTC. Its protein product is CSARGLAGLGGEQFF. V is TRBV20-1 and J is TRBJ2-1; 11 bases line up with TRBD2. Germline CDR1 is DFQATT and CDR2 is SNEGSKA (reference sequence). Trimming took 1 base from V and 9 from J; bases not matched to a gene: 8. The CDR3 loop spans 15 amino acids.

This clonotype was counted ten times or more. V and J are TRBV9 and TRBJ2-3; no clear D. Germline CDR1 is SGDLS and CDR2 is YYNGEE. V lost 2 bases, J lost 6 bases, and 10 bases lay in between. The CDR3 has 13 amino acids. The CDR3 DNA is TGTGCCAGCAGCGTTTATCGTGGGGATACGCAGTATTTT. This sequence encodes CASSVYRGDTQYF.

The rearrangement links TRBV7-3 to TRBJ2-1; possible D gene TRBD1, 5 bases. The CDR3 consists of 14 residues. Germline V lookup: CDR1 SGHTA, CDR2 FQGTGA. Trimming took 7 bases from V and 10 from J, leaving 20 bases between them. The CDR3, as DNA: TGTGCCAGCACACTTAGAAATAGGGGTGAAGAGCAGTTCTTC. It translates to CASTLRNRGEEQFF.

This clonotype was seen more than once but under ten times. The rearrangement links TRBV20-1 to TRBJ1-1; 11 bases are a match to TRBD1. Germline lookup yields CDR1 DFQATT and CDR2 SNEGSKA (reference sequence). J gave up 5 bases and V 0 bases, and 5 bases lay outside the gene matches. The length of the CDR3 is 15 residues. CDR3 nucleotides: TGCAGTGCTAGAGATAGGACAGGGGGCAGGACTGAAGCTTTCTTT. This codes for CSARDRTGGRTEAFF.

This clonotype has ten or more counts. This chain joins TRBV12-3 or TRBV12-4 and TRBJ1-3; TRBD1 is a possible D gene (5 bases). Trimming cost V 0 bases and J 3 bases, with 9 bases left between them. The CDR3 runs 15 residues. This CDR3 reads CASSLADRIGNTIYF. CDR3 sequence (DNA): TGTGCCAGCAGTTTAGCAGACAGAATTGGAAACACCATATATTTT.

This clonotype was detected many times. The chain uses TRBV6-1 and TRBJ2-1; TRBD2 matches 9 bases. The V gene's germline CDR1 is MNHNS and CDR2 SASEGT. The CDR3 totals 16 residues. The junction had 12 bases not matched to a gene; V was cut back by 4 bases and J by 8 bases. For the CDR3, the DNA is TGTGCCAGCAGTGGTAGGGGCGGGAGGGCTAGCCATGAGCAGTTCTTC. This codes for CASSGRGGRASHEQFF.

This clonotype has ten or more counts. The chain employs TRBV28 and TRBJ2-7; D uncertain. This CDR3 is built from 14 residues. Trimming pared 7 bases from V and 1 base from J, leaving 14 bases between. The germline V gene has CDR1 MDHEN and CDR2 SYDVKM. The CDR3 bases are TGTGCCAGCATCGACTTCGGGTCTTCCTACGAGCAGTACTTC. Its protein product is CASIDFGSSYEQYF.

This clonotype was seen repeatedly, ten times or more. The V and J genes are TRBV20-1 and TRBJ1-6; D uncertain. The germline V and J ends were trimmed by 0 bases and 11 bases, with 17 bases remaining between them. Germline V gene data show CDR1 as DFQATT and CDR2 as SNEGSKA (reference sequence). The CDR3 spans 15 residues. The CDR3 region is CSARDWRRESAPLHF. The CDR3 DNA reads TGCAGTGCTAGAGATTGGCGCCGGGAGTCGGCACCCCTCCACTTT.

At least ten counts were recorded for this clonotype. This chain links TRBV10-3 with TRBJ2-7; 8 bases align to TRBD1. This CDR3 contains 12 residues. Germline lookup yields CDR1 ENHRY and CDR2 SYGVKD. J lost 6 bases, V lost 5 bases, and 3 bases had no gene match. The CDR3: CAISRTGTEQYF. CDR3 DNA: TGTGCCATCAGTAGGACAGGGACCGAGCAGTACTTC.